This entry lists 22 T cell receptor beta chains sequenced from one sample in a study of Ad26.COV2.S vaccination and SARS-CoV-2 variants (dated by TCRdb to the early 2020s). The protocol used for the library was the immunoSEQ multiplex PCR assay. Entries here come from immuneACCESS through TCRdb and include only in-frame sequences with V and J called. Some clones fail to appear in such tables; in the studies checked, an unresolved V gene covers under half of the shortfall, and the cause of the remainder is unknown. The sample table records about 330,000 clones; 90% of these occur just once. The leading ten clones occupy about 5% of the sample. Sample treatment or condition, as interpreted from the label and publication: around 19 received Ad26.COV2.S at low or high dose, single or two shots; about 5 received placebo; per-sample allocation not given. Repertoires of vaccine and placebo recipients were sequenced from samples collected on day 63 after the first injection.

The sample was peripheral blood, taken in a trial of Ad26.COV2.S vaccine versus placebo. Receptor source: a person aged 18 to 59 who received the Ad26.COV2.S COVID-19 vaccine or a placebo.

V gene TRBV5-1 combines with J gene TRBJ1-6; D gene unclear. The V end lost 0 bases, the J end lost 0 bases, and 7 bases lay between the germline ends. CDR1 and CDR2 from the germline V gene are SGHRS and YFSETQ. This CDR3 comprises 16 residues. The CDR3 sequence is CASSLAQSSYNSPLHF. CDR3 sequence (DNA): TGCGCCAGCAGCTTGGCGCAGAGCTCCTATAATTCACCCCTCCACTTT. The variable domain in full, completed from reference TRBV5-1 and TRBJ1-6, reads KAGVTQTPRYLIKTRGQQVTLSCSPISGHRSVSWYQQTPGQGLQFLFEYFSETQRNKGNFPGRFSGRQFSNSRSEMNVSTLELGDSALYLCASSLAQSSYNSPLHFGNGTRLTVT.

This sequence joins TRBV5-6 and TRBJ2-5; a weak D match, TRBD1 (5 bases). Between the trimmed V and J ends, which lost 3 bases and 2 bases, there was a span of 14 bases. The CDR3 consists of 15 residues. Germline V gene data show CDR1 as SGHDT and CDR2 as YYEEEE. The CDR3 coding sequence is TGTGCCAGCAGCTCGGACATTCGGTTACAAGAGACCCAGTACTTC. As protein: CASSSDIRLQETQYF.

The CDR3 reads CASSLGGANSPLHF. CDR3 in DNA: TGTGCCAGCAGCTTAGGAGGGGCTAATTCACCCCTCCACTTT. The chain is built from TRBV7-6 and TRBJ1-6; possible D gene TRBD1, 5 bases. V lost 1 base, J lost 6 bases, and 7 bases lay in between. CDR3 size: 14 residues. Per germline, CDR1 SGHVS and CDR2 FNYEAQ.

The chain recombines TRBV14 with TRBJ2-1; TRBD2 matches at 12 bases. This CDR3 is built from 16 residues. The V gene end was trimmed by 2 bases and the J gene end by 6 bases; junction bases not matched to a gene: 5. CDR1 SGHDN and CDR2 FVKESK come from the germline V gene. CDR3 protein: CASSQFLAGGPNEQFF. The CDR3, as DNA: TGTGCCAGCAGCCAATTTCTAGCGGGAGGGCCCAATGAGCAGTTCTTC.

The chain carries TRBV9 and TRBJ2-1; a possible D gene is TRBD1 (6 bases). Germline CDR1 reads SGDLS; CDR2 reads YYNGEE. V was cut by 0 bases and J by 4 bases, with 14 bases left in between. The CDR3 sequence is 16 residues long. CDR3 residues: CASSVEPGHTYNEQFF. The CDR3 DNA sequence: TGTGCCAGCAGCGTAGAACCGGGACATACGTACAATGAGCAGTTCTTC.

The gene calls are TRBV20-1 and TRBJ2-5; no firm D call. Trimming took 5 bases from V and 5 from J, leaving 6 bases between them. The CDR3 has 10 residues. Germline V gives CDR1 DFQATT, CDR2 SNEGSKA (reference sequence). CDR3 sequence (DNA): TGCAGTGCTCAACAGGAGACCCAGTACTTC. Amino acid sequence: CSAQQETQYF.

The rearrangement uses TRBV14 and TRBJ2-5, with D tentatively TRBD1 (5 bases). With 2 bases removed from V and 4 bases from J, the gap between germline ends came to 17 bases. From germline, CDR1 is SGHDN and CDR2 FVKESK. This CDR3 region has 16 residues. CDR3 in amino acids: CASSQNPNRSVETQYF. The CDR3, as DNA: TGTGCCAGCAGCCAAAATCCCAACAGGTCGGTAGAGACCCAGTACTTC.

J is TRBJ1-1 and V is TRBV3-1 (or the pseudogene TRBV3-2); weak D call: TRBD1 (5 bases). Germline loops: CDR1 LGHDT, CDR2 YNNKEL (reference sequence). V was trimmed by 0 bases and J by 5 bases, leaving 10 bases between them. The CDR3 has 14 residues. The CDR3 DNA reads TGTGCCAGCAGCCAAGATCAGGGTAGAACTGAAGCTTTCTTT. Encoded protein: CASSQDQGRTEAFF.

CDR3 nucleotides: TGCGCCAGCAGGTACACAGGGGACAATGAGCAGTTCTTC. Encoded protein: CASRYTGDNEQFF. V and J are TRBV4-1 and TRBJ2-1, with 7 bases lining up with TRBD1. With 6 bases clipped from V and 5 bases from J, the junction kept 4 bases outside the gene matches. Germline V gene lookup returns CDR1 MGHRA and CDR2 YSYEKL. This CDR3 is 13 amino acids long.

This clone was counted once. The V gene is TRBV4-3, the J gene TRBJ2-3, with 10 bases lining up with TRBD2. This CDR3 region has 21 residues. The germline V gene has CDR1 LGHNA and CDR2 YSLEER. V gave up 2 bases and J gave up 2 bases; unmatched junction bases: 19. The CDR3 bases are TGCGCCAGCAGCCAAAAAGCCCCGGCTAGCGGGAGCTTCGACTTCACAGATACGCAGTATTTT. This translates into CASSQKAPASGSFDFTDTQYF.

Written as DNA, the CDR3 is TGTGCCAGCAGTATACAGGGAGGCACTGAAGCTTTCTTT. Amino acid sequence: CASSIQGGTEAFF. The V gene is TRBV6-2 or TRBV6-3, the J gene TRBJ1-1, with D possibly TRBD1 on 6 matching bases. Germline V CDR1 and CDR2: MNHEY, SVGEGT. The CDR3 spans 13 residues. Between the trimmed V and J ends, which lost 5 bases and 4 bases, there was a span of 11 bases.

This clone has ten or more counts. CDR3 DNA: TGTGCCAGCAGGGATCCAGGGCAGTACACTGAAGCTTTCTTT. Translated, it gives CASRDPGQYTEAFF. The chain carries TRBV4-2 and TRBJ1-1; possible D gene TRBD1, 5 bases. The V end lost 6 bases, the J end lost 3 bases, and 14 bases lay between the germline ends. The CDR3 covers 14 residues. Germline CDR1 and CDR2: LGHNA and YNFKEQ.

The chain carries TRBV5-1 and TRBJ2-3, with D maybe TRBD1 (6 bases). The germline V gene encodes CDR1 SGHRS and CDR2 YFSETQ. The CDR3 contains 17 residues. V was cut by 4 bases and J by 5 bases, with 23 bases left in between. CDR3 loop: CASSQGGRLGDKDTQYF. In nucleotides, the CDR3 is TGCGCCAGCAGCCAAGGGGGACGTCTCGGGGACAAAGATACGCAGTATTTT.

This chain joins TRBV4-3 and TRBJ1-1, with D uncertain. Germline loops: CDR1 LGHNA, CDR2 YSLEER. Trimming removed 0 bases at V and 8 bases at J, with 4 bases between. The length of the CDR3 is 11 residues. CDR3 in DNA: TGCGCCAGCAGCCAAGACAGGGAAGCTTTCTTT. It translates to CASSQDREAFF.

V and J are TRBV5-4 and TRBJ2-2; D is uncertain. V dropped 1 base and J dropped 8 bases, with 9 bases sitting between them. The germline gives CDR1 SGHNT, CDR2 YYREEE (reference sequence). This CDR3 region has 13 residues. The CDR3 spells CASSLSLSGELFF. The DNA for the CDR3 is TGTGCCAGCAGCTTGAGTTTATCAGGGGAGCTGTTTTTT.

The V and J genes are TRBV19 and TRBJ1-5; D is ambiguous. Germline CDR1 and CDR2: LNHDA and SQIVND (reference sequence). The CDR3 consists of 14 residues. Trimming removed 8 bases from V and 2 bases from J, with 13 bases in between. CDR3 sequence (DNA): TGTGCCAGTTTAGACTTTAGGGGCAATCAGCCCCAGCATTTT. Its protein product is CASLDFRGNQPQHF.

This rearrangement joins TRBV7-9 to TRBJ1-5; 7 bases agree with TRBD1. Trimming at V came to 5 bases and at J to 4 bases, leaving 8 bases not matched to a gene. The CDR3 sequence is 15 residues long. Germline V lookup: CDR1 SEHNR, CDR2 FQNEAQ (reference sequence). In DNA form, the CDR3 reads TGTGCCAGCAGCCTAGGAGAACAGGGGAATCAGCCCCAGCATTTT. Its protein product is CASSLGEQGNQPQHF.

The chain is built from TRBV6-6 and TRBJ2-3, with unresolved D. The CDR3 totals 14 residues. Trimming took off 8 bases at V and 5 bases at J, with 17 bases between the two ends. Germline V gene sequence: CDR1 MNHNY, CDR2 SVGAGI (reference sequence). The CDR3 nucleotides read TGTGCCAGCTGCTCTAGTACGACGAAAGATACGCAGTATTTT. It specifies CASCSSTTKDTQYF.

This clone appeared a single time. V gene TRBV9 combines with J gene TRBJ2-1; D call uncertain. Germline V gene sequence: CDR1 SGDLS, CDR2 YYNGEE. This CDR3 is built from 12 residues. The V end was cut by 0 bases, the J end by 9 bases, with 7 bases between. As DNA, the CDR3 is TGTGCCAGCAGCGTAGGTCTGGCTGAGCAGTTCTTC. Amino acid sequence: CASSVGLAEQFF.

The chain has TRBV7-2 and TRBJ1-6, with TRBD1 as a possible D gene (5 bases). The CDR3 is 14 residues long. Trimming removed 3 bases from V and 6 bases from J, with 9 bases in between. Per germline, CDR1 SGHTA and CDR2 FQGNSA. CDR3 coding DNA: TGTGCCAGCAGCTTTCGACAGTCTAATTCACCCCTCCACTTT. Residues: CASSFRQSNSPLHF.

The chain joins TRBV27 to TRBJ1-2, with D possibly being TRBD1 (5 bases). Germline V gives CDR1 MNHEY, CDR2 SMNVEV (reference sequence). With 6 bases removed from V and 8 bases from J, the gap between germline ends came to 13 bases. The CDR3 is made up of 12 amino acids. The chain's CDR3 is CASRVGGDGYTF. DNA for the CDR3: TGTGCCAGCAGGGTGGGGGGAGACGGCTACACCTTC.

The chain carries TRBV4-3 and TRBJ1-2; 8 positions match TRBD1. V lost 3 bases, J lost 4 bases, and 7 bases stayed unmatched. CDR1 is LGHNA and CDR2 is YSLEER in the germline V gene. This CDR3 has 15 amino acids. CDR3 DNA: TGCGCCAGCAGCCAGGACAGGGTCGGAACCTATGGCTACACCTTC. Its protein is CASSQDRVGTYGYTF.